The 26 T cell receptor beta chains reported below all come from one sample, sequenced in a study of graft-versus-host responses after intestinal transplantation. Measured with immunoSEQ multiplex PCR; TCRdb has only the in-frame clones, and not every one. The data show 65,000 to 90,000 clones, 80% to 95% seen once. Their antigens are not known. The sequencing used unstimulated CD8+ T cells sorted from spleen or lymph node cells, collected before transplant. Source of these receptors: a human donor who was the organ donor for an intestinal transplant.

This clone was observed once. The chain combines TRBV2 with TRBJ1-1; D unresolved. CDR1 is SNHLY, CDR2 FYNNEI, per germline. V was clipped by 8 bases and J by 2 bases, with 6 bases between them. This CDR3 is 11 amino acids long. The CDR3 coding sequence is TGTGCCAGCCCCACAAACACTGAAGCTTTCTTT. This gives the protein CASPTNTEAFF.

The chain carries TRBV4-3 and TRBJ1-6, with 7 bases matching TRBD1. Germline V gene data show CDR1 as LGHNA and CDR2 as YSLEER. Trimming removed 0 bases from V and 0 bases from J; junction bases left unmatched: 5. The CDR3 extends over 18 amino acids. CDR3: CASSQDRDSGSYNSPLHF. The DNA of the CDR3 is TGCGCCAGCAGCCAAGACCGGGACAGCGGCTCCTATAATTCACCCCTCCACTTT.

J is TRBJ1-4 and V is TRBV11-2; possible D gene TRBD1, 5 bases. V lost 2 bases, J lost 4 bases, and 11 bases lay in between. Per germline, CDR1 SGHAT and CDR2 FQNNGV. The CDR3 has 15 residues. The CDR3 region has the DNA TGTGCCAGCAGCTTATCCCCCGGGGGTAATGAAAAACTGTTTTTT. This gives the protein CASSLSPGGNEKLFF.

This chain joins TRBV6-6 and TRBJ2-1; 13 bases match TRBD2. J was trimmed by 4 bases and V by 4 bases; bases with no gene match: 4. This CDR3 spans 16 amino acids. CDR1 is MNHNY, CDR2 SVGAGI, per germline (reference sequence). The CDR3 DNA is TGTGCCAGCAGTTGGACTAGCGGGGGACCTTACAATGAGCAGTTCTTC. The encoded protein is CASSWTSGGPYNEQFF.

The genes are TRBV7-9 and TRBJ2-7, with D maybe TRBD1 (6 bases). There are 13 residues in the CDR3. Trimming removed 4 bases from V and 3 bases from J, with 10 bases in between. Germline lookup yields CDR1 SEHNR and CDR2 FQNEAQ (reference sequence). DNA for the CDR3: TGTGCCAGCAGCTCCCCGACAGGCTACGAGCAGTACTTC. Protein sequence: CASSSPTGYEQYF.

The chain is built from TRBV7-6 and TRBJ1-2; TRBD1 might be the D (6 bases). This CDR3 has 15 amino acids. V was cut by 4 bases and J by 0 bases, with 12 bases left in between. Germline V lookup: CDR1 SGHVS, CDR2 FNYEAQ. The CDR3 here is CASSYYDRPNYGYTF. CDR3 in DNA: TGTGCCAGCAGCTATTATGACAGGCCTAACTATGGCTACACCTTC.

This clone was seen once. The chain couples TRBV7-9 to TRBJ1-2; D remains unclear. V lost 1 base, J lost 7 bases, and 16 bases lay in between. The CDR3 length is 15 residues. CDR1 SEHNR and CDR2 FQNEAQ come from the germline V gene (reference sequence). DNA for the CDR3: TGTGCCAGCAGCTTAGGGGTGGCGGGCCGCGGTGGCTACACCTTC. It translates to CASSLGVAGRGGYTF.

As for this clone: Relative to the germline gene, one junction end is altered; a read error may explain this. Other DNA sequences of this sample code for an identical CDR3. V gene TRBV4-1 combines with J gene TRBJ1-3; D is uncertain. This CDR3 region has 14 residues. Germline V gene data show CDR1 as MGHRA and CDR2 as YSYEKL. CDR3 sequence: CASSPLGSGNTIYF. As DNA, the CDR3 is TGTGCCAGCAGTCCCCTCGGCTCTGGAAACACCATATATTTT.

The chain uses TRBV11-2 and TRBJ2-7; the D is unclear. Germline loops: CDR1 SGHAT, CDR2 FQNNGV. Trimming left V 5 bases short and J 3 bases short, with 11 bases between. CDR3 length: 13 amino acids. In DNA form, the CDR3 reads TGTGCCAGCAGCCTTAGCCAGTACTACGAGCAGTACTTC. This gives the protein CASSLSQYYEQYF.

V and J are TRBV7-9 and TRBJ2-7; 8 bases agree with TRBD2. Germline assignment: CDR1 SEHNR and CDR2 FQNEAQ (reference sequence). Losses at the gene ends were 5 bases for V and 3 bases for J; bases not matched to a gene: 6. There are 14 residues in the CDR3. The CDR3 DNA follows: TGTGCCAGCAGCCACGGGGGGGAGTTCTACGAGCAGTACTTC. Translation: CASSHGGEFYEQYF.

The rearrangement joins TRBV2 to TRBJ2-3, with TRBD2 identical over 7 bases. Per germline, CDR1 SNHLY and CDR2 FYNNEI. Trimming at V came to 5 bases and at J to 3 bases, leaving 8 bases not matched to a gene. The CDR3 spans 15 residues. CDR3 sequence: CASSQVGGSTDTQYF. The CDR3 DNA is TGTGCCAGCAGTCAAGTCGGGGGGTCGACAGATACGCAGTATTTT.

This chain joins TRBV9 and TRBJ1-5, with 7 positions matching TRBD1. CDR3 length: 14 amino acids. Germline loops: CDR1 SGDLS, CDR2 YYNGEE. The J segment lost 2 bases and the V segment lost 2 bases, leaving 1 base of the junction unmatched. The CDR3 DNA sequence: TGTGCCAGCAGCGTCACAGGGGGCAATCAGCCCCAGCATTTT. Its translation: CASSVTGGNQPQHF.

The genes are TRBV27 and TRBJ1-2, with 7 bases aligning to TRBD1. Trimming took 8 bases from V and 8 from J; bases not matched to a gene: 11. The CDR3 runs 13 residues. Germline V gene lookup returns CDR1 MNHEY and CDR2 SMNVEV (reference sequence). This chain's CDR3 is CASPNPTGSGYTF. The DNA of the CDR3 is TGTGCCAGCCCAAACCCGACAGGGTCCGGCTACACCTTC.

The J gene is TRBJ1-2, the V gene TRBV5-8; D remains ambiguous. The CDR3 has 11 residues. Per the germline V gene, CDR1 is SGHTS and CDR2 is YDEGEE. Deletions cut 0 bases from V and 8 bases from J, with 5 bases between. The CDR3 is CASSLGSGYTF. DNA for the CDR3: TGTGCCAGCAGCTTGGGTAGCGGCTACACCTTC.

This clone has only a few counts. The V call is TRBV10-3, the J call TRBJ2-1, with TRBD2 matching over 14 bases. CDR3 size: 15 residues. Looked up from germline, CDR1 is ENHRY and CDR2 is SYGVKD. V shed 4 bases, J shed 5 bases, and the junction held 1 base outside the gene matches. The DNA for the CDR3 is TGTGCCATCAGTGTGGGACTAGCGGGGGACAATGAGCAGTTCTTC. This encodes CAISVGLAGDNEQFF.

The rearrangement uses TRBV5-5 and TRBJ1-2, with 8 bases fitting TRBD1. Germline values: CDR1 SGHKS, CDR2 YYEKEE (reference sequence). V lost 0 bases to trimming and J lost 5 bases; unmatched junction nucleotides: 9. The CDR3 is made up of 16 amino acids. The CDR3 region is CASSLVMDRVGYGYTF. In nucleotides, the CDR3 is TGTGCCAGCAGCTTGGTTATGGACAGGGTGGGGTATGGCTACACCTTC.

The V gene is TRBV11-2, the J gene TRBJ2-3; 12 bases match TRBD2. The J segment lost 4 bases and the V segment lost 2 bases, leaving 1 base of the junction unmatched. The CDR3 totals 15 residues. CDR1 and CDR2 (germline): SGHAT, FQNNGV. CDR3 region: CASSLTSGGSDTQYF. In DNA form, the CDR3 reads TGTGCCAGCAGCTTAACTAGCGGGGGGTCAGATACGCAGTATTTT.

The genes are TRBV19 and TRBJ1-1; D unresolved. CDR3 length: 16 residues. Trimming left V 5 bases short and J 1 base short, with 17 bases between. Germline CDR1 LNHDA, CDR2 SQIVND (reference sequence). The CDR3 region is CASSGRRTLQNTEAFF. CDR3 bases: TGTGCCAGTAGTGGCAGGCGTACACTCCAGAACACTGAAGCTTTCTTT.

This chain connects TRBV4-2 to TRBJ1-5; D is undetermined. The CDR3 is 13 residues long. The ends were cut back, 5 bases at V and 3 bases at J, with 8 bases in the middle. CDR1 and CDR2 from the germline V gene are LGHNA and YNFKEQ. CDR3 DNA: TGTGCCAGCAGCATGAGTACCAATCAGCCCCAGCATTTT. Its translation: CASSMSTNQPQHF.

This sequence joins TRBV4-1 and TRBJ1-4; 9 nucleotides match TRBD1. Unmatched junction bases numbered 9, after V lost 3 bases and J lost 7 bases. CDR1 and CDR2 (germline): MGHRA, YSYEKL. This CDR3 region has 16 residues. DNA for the CDR3: TGCGCCAGCAGCCAGCAACCGGGACAGGGTGGTGAAAAACTGTTTTTT. Its translation: CASSQQPGQGGEKLFF.

The V call is TRBV19, the J call TRBJ1-4; D is unclear. This CDR3 has 15 residues. V was cut by 5 bases and J by 2 bases, with 12 bases left in between. Germline V gene sequence: CDR1 LNHDA, CDR2 SQIVND (reference sequence). CDR3: CASSSSRATNEKLFF. CDR3 DNA sequence: TGTGCCAGTAGTTCCTCGCGAGCGACTAATGAAAAACTGTTTTTT.

The chain uses TRBV4-1 and TRBJ2-7, with 11 nucleotides matching TRBD1. Trimming cost V 5 bases and J 2 bases; bases outside gene matches: 5. Germline CDR1 reads MGHRA; CDR2 reads YSYEKL. This CDR3 contains 15 residues. CDR3 amino acids: CASSSGTGGAYEQYF. CDR3 nucleotide sequence: TGCGCCAGCAGCTCTGGGACAGGGGGGGCCTACGAGCAGTACTTC.

The V call is TRBV5-1, the J call TRBJ2-7; the match to TRBD1 covers 7 bases. Germline CDR1 reads SGHRS; CDR2 reads YFSETQ. V shed 3 bases and J 2 bases; nucleotides not matched to a gene: 5. The CDR3 loop spans 14 amino acids. The CDR3 here is CASSSTGLTYEQYF. CDR3 DNA: TGCGCCAGCAGCTCGACAGGGCTTACCTACGAGCAGTACTTC. Drawing the rest from reference TRBV5-1 and TRBJ2-7, the complete variable domain is KAGVTQTPRYLIKTRGQQVTLSCSPISGHRSVSWYQQTPGQGLQFLFEYFSETQRNKGNFPGRFSGRQFSNSRSEMNVSTLELGDSALYLCASSSTGLTYEQYFGPGTRLTVT.

CDR3 region: CASSPRQGIYGYTF. Here the CDR3 DNA reads TGTGCCAGCAGCCCCCGACAGGGAATCTATGGCTACACCTTC. The chain is built from TRBV7-2 and TRBJ1-2; 7 bases match TRBD1. The CDR3 sequence is 14 residues long. V was pared by 5 bases and J by 4 bases, with 7 bases of the junction left unmatched. Germline CDR1 SGHTA, CDR2 FQGNSA.

The V call is TRBV28, the J call TRBJ2-3; 8 nucleotides agree with TRBD1. The ends lost 3 bases at V and 2 bases at J; junction bases unmatched: 13. Germline V gives CDR1 MDHEN, CDR2 SYDVKM. The CDR3 is made up of 18 amino acids. The CDR3 nucleotides are TGTGCCAGCAGTTTGGGACAGGCTACGGGAACGATCACAGATACGCAGTATTTT. The encoded protein is CASSLGQATGTITDTQYF.

This clone has more than one count but fewer than ten. J is TRBJ1-3 and V is TRBV19; TRBD1 might be the D (6 bases). Germline V gives CDR1 LNHDA, CDR2 SQIVND (reference sequence). This CDR3 has 16 amino acids. V gave up 5 bases and J gave up 2 bases, with 16 bases separating them. The CDR3 DNA reads as TGTGCCAGTAGTCCAAGGACAGTCTATCCTGGAAACACCATATATTTT. This encodes CASSPRTVYPGNTIYF.